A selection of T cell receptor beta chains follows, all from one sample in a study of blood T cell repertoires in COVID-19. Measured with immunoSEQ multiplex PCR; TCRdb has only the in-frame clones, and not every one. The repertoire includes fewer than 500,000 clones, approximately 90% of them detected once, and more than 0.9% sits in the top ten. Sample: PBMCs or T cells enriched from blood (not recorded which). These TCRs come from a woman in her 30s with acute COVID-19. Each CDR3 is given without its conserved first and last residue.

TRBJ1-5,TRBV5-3,ARSLGRYRNQPQH
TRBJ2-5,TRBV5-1,ASSLQRGSQETQY
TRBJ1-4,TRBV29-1,SVAAGAKLEMF
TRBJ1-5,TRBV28,ASKDSGQPQH
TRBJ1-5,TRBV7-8,ASSLGGQGLNQPQH
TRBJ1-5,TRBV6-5,ASSLGAGDQPQH
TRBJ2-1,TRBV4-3,ASSQAGGGYNEQF
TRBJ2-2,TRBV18,ASSPPVRGNTGELF
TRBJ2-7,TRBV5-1,ASSKTGENYEQY
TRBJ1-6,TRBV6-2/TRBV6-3,ASSYTRGNSPLH
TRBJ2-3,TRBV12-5,ASGLVQDGTPRADTQY
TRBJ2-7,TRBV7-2,ASSTQLYYEQY
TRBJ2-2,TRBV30,AWSGGTRPTGELF
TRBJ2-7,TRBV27,ASSPPTSVTHEQY
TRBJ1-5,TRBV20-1,SASAPGQGHQPQH
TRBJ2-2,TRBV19,ASKGVLADSNTGELF
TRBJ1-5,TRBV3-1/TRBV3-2,ASSQDSVSNQPQH
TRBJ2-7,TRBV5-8,ASRLTGTTEQY
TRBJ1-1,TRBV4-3,ASSQDSGGNTEAF
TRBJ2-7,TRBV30,AWSGGQYYEQY
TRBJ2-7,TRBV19,ASSTSAGDRSRYEQY
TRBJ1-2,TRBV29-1,SVEGQASGYT
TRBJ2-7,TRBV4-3,ASSQEGGHAYEQY
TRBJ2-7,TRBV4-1,ASSHGTEKSQY
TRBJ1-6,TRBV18,ASSLTPSSEESPLH
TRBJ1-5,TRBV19,ASSIALSGNQPQH
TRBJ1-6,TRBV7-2,ASSFFMSNSPLH
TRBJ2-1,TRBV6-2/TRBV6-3,ASSPPPKTSGARGEQF
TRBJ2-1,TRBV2,ASSEMGAALPPYYNEQF
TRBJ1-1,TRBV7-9,ASSLPDRAF
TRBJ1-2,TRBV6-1,ASSEALRLGQVDGYT
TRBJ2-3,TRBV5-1,ASSQGQVTDTQY
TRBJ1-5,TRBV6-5,ASSWTGGSQPQH
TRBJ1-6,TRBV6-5,ASSYSRGSYNSPLH
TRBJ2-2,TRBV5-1,ASSLKGQGESGELF
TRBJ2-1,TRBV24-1,ATSDSYSGDYEQF
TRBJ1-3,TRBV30,AWSEENTIY
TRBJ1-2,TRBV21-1,ASSKVARDSHHGYT
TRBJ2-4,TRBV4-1,ASSRGQGRNIQY
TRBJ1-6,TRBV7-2,ASSSQPGQGNSPLH
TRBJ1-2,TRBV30,AARDRGLYGYT
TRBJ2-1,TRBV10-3,AISGTSGGLRNEQF
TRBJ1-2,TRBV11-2,ASTPNPLPLGYT
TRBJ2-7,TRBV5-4,ASSLGSGGINEQY
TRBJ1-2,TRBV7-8,ASSQERQGYYGYT
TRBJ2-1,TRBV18,ASSPQGQGREQF
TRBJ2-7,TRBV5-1,ASSLRPGTGVGSYEQY
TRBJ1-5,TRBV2,ASSEGTGNQPQH
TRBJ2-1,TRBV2,ASKPGQGYNEQF
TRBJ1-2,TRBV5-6,ASSRRDSRGTYGYT
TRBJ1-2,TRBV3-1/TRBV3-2,ASSPTDGRPLDYGYT
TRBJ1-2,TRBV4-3,ASSLSTYLHYGYT
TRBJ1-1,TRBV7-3,ASSVTGASYEAF
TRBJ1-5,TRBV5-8,ASSLVGQPQH
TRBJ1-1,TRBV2,ASSEGTGGFTEAF
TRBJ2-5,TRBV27,ASSLGLGETQY
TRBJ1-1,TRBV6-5,ASSYGRGEVDTEAF
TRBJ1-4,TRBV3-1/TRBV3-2,ASSPRDRAVEKLF
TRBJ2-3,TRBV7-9,ASSLASFADSDTQY